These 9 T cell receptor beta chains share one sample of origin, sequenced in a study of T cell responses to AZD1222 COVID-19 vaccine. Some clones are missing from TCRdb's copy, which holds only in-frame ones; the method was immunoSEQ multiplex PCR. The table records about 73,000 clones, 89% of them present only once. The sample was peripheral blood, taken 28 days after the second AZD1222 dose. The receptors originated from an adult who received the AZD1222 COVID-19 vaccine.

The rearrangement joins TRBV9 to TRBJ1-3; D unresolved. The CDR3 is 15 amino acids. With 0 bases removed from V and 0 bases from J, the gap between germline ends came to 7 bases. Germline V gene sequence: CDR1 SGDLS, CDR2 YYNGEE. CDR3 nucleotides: TGTGCCAGCAGCGTAGACCACAGCTCTGGAAACACCATATATTTT. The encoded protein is CASSVDHSSGNTIYF.

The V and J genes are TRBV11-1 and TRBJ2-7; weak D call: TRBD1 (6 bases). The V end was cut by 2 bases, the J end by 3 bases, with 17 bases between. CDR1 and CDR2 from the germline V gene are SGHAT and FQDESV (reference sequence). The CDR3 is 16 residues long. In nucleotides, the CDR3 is TGTGCCAGCAGCTTATTTGGCCCACAGGGTTTCTACGAGCAGTACTTC. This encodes CASSLFGPQGFYEQYF.

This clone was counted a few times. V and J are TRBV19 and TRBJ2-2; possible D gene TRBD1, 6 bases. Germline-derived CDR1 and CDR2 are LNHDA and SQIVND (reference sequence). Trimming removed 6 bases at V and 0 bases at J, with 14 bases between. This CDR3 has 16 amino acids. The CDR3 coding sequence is TGTGCCAGTAGCCCACGGACAGCCTCGAACACCGGGGAGCTGTTTTTT. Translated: CASSPRTASNTGELFF. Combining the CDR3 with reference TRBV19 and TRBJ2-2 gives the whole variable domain DGGITQSPKYLFRKEGQNVTLSCEQNLNHDAMYWYRQDPGQGLRLIYYSQIVNDFQKGDIAEGYSVSREKKESFPLTVTSAQKNPTAFYLCASSPRTASNTGELFFGEGSRLTVL.

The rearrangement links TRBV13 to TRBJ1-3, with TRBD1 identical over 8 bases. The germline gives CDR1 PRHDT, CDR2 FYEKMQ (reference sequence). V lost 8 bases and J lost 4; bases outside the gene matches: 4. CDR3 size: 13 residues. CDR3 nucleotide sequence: TGTGCCAGCGGGACAGGCCCGGGAAACACCATATATTTT. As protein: CASGTGPGNTIYF.

In nucleotides, the CDR3 is TGTGCCAGCATCTTTGGGGACAGAGCAAATCAGCCCCAGCATTTT. Translation gives CASIFGDRANQPQHF. The chain combines TRBV28 with TRBJ1-5; TRBD1 agrees at 7 bases. This CDR3 is built from 15 residues. Germline CDR1 is MDHEN and CDR2 is SYDVKM. J lost 4 bases, V lost 7 bases, and 10 bases had no gene match.

The CDR3 region has the DNA TGTGCCTCTTTGTCTGGAAACACCATATATTTT. Its protein product is CASLSGNTIYF. The chain is built from TRBV12-3 or TRBV12-4 and TRBJ1-3; D call uncertain. With 11 bases removed from V and 1 base from J, the gap between germline ends came to 6 bases. The CDR3 is made up of 11 amino acids.

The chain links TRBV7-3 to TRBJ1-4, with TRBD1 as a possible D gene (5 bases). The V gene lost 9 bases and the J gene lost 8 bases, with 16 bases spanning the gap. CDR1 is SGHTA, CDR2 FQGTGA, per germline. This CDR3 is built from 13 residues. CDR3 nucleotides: TGTGCCAGAAGGGGTGGCTCTGGGGAAAAACTGTTTTTT. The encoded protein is CARRGGSGEKLFF.

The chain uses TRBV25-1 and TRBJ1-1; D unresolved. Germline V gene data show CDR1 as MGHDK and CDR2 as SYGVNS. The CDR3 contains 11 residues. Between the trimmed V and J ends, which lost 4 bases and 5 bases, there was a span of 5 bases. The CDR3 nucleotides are TGTGCCAGCAGTGGGGGTACTGAAGCTTTCTTT. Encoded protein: CASSGGTEAFF.

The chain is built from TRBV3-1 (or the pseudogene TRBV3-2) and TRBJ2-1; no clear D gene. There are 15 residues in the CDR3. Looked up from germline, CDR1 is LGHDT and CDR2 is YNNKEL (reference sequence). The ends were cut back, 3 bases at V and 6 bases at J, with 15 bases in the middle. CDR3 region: CASSHHRPVVNEQFF. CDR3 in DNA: TGTGCCAGCAGCCATCACCGCCCTGTGGTCAATGAGCAGTTCTTC.